Shown below are 18 T cell receptor beta chains from a single sample sequenced in a study of CD8+CD57+ T cells in acquired aplastic anemia. CD8+CD57+ cell expansion, shown by flow cytometry, had occurred in the patients selected for sequencing. Genomic DNA constituted the template upon which TCR beta VDJ and CDR3 profiling was performed. TCRdb recomputed calls from the reads with MiXCR, one row per CDR3 protein. The sample holds about 40,000 distinct CDR3 sequences, roughly two thirds seen once. Sequenced material: sorted CD4+, CD8+, or CD8+CD57+ T cells (not recorded which) from PBMCs. All receptors come from a human donor with aplastic anemia.

The chain is built from TRBV7-2 and TRBJ1-2, with D possibly TRBD1 on 5 matching bases. The CDR3 covers 13 residues. Germline V CDR1 and CDR2: SGHTA, FQGNSA. Trimming cost V 5 bases and J 0 bases, with 7 bases left between them. The CDR3 region is CASSGGPNYGYTF. CDR3 in DNA: TGTGCCAGCAGCGGGGGTCCTAACTATGGCTACACCTTC.

The chain has TRBV12-5 and TRBJ2-6; 11 bases agree with TRBD1. With 5 bases clipped from V and 14 bases from J, the junction kept 11 bases outside the gene matches. The CDR3 runs 15 residues. Germline CDR1 reads LGHNT; CDR2 reads FRNRAP. Here the CDR3 reads CASGLGTGGASLLTF. DNA for the CDR3: TGTGCTAGTGGTCTTGGGACAGGGGGTGCCTCGCTCCTGACTTTC.

J is TRBJ2-5 and V is TRBV24-1; D may be TRBD1 or TRBD2 (7 bases each). The ends were cut back, 0 bases at V and 5 bases at J, with 15 bases in the middle. The CDR3 consists of 16 residues. The V gene's germline CDR1 is KGHDR and CDR2 SFDVKD. The CDR3 loop reads CATSDLQGGPYETQYF. CDR3 coding DNA: TGTGCCACCAGTGATTTGCAGGGGGGGCCGTACGAGACCCAGTACTTC.

This clonotype was seen many times. V gene TRBV19 combines with J gene TRBJ1-6, with D unclear. The CDR3 length is 16 residues. Germline V gene sequence: CDR1 LNHDA, CDR2 SQIVND (reference sequence). The V gene lost 4 bases and the J gene lost 0 bases, with 10 bases spanning the gap. CDR3 sequence reads: CASSKRPSSYNSPLHF. CDR3 nucleotide sequence: TGTGCCAGTAGTAAACGACCCAGCTCCTATAATTCACCCCTCCACTTT.

The chain has TRBV10-3 and TRBJ1-3; 8 bases are shared with TRBD1. The CDR3 is 14 residues long. J was trimmed by 4 bases and V by 4 bases; bases with no gene match: 3. The V gene's germline CDR1 is ENHRY and CDR2 SYGVKD. This CDR3 reads CAISGTGMGNTIYF. In DNA, the CDR3 is TGTGCCATCAGTGGGACAGGGATGGGAAACACCATATATTTT.

This clonotype was counted many times. The CDR3 spells CASSYSSASYEQYF. In nucleotides, the CDR3 is TGTGCCAGCAGTTATTCCTCCGCTTCCTACGAGCAGTACTTC. This rearrangement joins TRBV6-5 to TRBJ2-7; no reliable D call. V lost 3 bases, J lost 1 base, and 10 bases lay in between. Germline V gives CDR1 MNHEY, CDR2 SVGAGI. This CDR3 contains 14 residues.

The chain has TRBV2 and TRBJ1-2; 7 positions agree with TRBD1. The V segment lost 3 bases and the J segment 5 bases; nucleotides outside the gene matches: 9. The germline V gene encodes CDR1 SNHLY and CDR2 FYNNEI. This CDR3 has 15 amino acids. The CDR3 sequence: CASSDSTGRLYGYTF. In DNA, the CDR3 is TGTGCCAGCAGTGATTCGACAGGGAGATTATATGGCTACACCTTC.

In its sample, this clonotype was seen many times. The V gene is TRBV7-8, the J gene TRBJ1-5, with D perhaps TRBD1 (6 bases). CDR1 is SGHVS, CDR2 FQNEAQ, per germline. V was clipped by 3 bases and J by 6 bases, with 12 bases between them. The CDR3 runs 14 residues. DNA of the CDR3: TGTGCCAGCAGCTTTACAGGGTTCGGTCAGCCCCAGCATTTT. This translates into CASSFTGFGQPQHF.

The chain has TRBV9 and TRBJ1-4; 11 nucleotides agree with TRBD1. The CDR3 loop spans 12 amino acids. V dropped 7 bases and J dropped 7; count of bases not matched to a gene: 0. Germline V gives CDR1 SGDLS, CDR2 YYNGEE. The CDR3 reads CASGTGGEKLFF. CDR3 DNA sequence: TGTGCCAGCGGGACAGGGGGTGAAAAACTGTTTTTT.

This clonotype was seen a handful of times. The V and J genes are TRBV15 and TRBJ1-1, with D uncertain. This CDR3 spans 18 amino acids. V lost 3 bases, J lost 5 bases, and 25 bases lay in between. Germline CDR1 LNHNV, CDR2 YYDKDF (reference sequence). CDR3 nucleotide sequence: TGTGCCACCAGCAGGCCTCGTGGGCACACAGTTTCGAGGACTGAAGCTTTCTTT. Translation: CATSRPRGHTVSRTEAFF. The complete variable domain, with remaining parts taken from reference TRBV15 and TRBJ1-1, reads DAMVIQNPRYQVTQFGKPVTLSCSQTLNHNVMYWYQQKSSQAPKLLFHYYDKDFNNEADTPDNFQSRRPNTSFCFLDIRSPGLGDTAMYLCATSRPRGHTVSRTEAFFGQGTRLTVV.

By sample fraction, this clonotype is medium-sized (0.01 to 0.1%). The CDR3 coding sequence is TGTGCCAGCAGCTACCTTATGAACACTGAAGCTTTCTTT. This codes for CASSYLMNTEAFF. The rearrangement joins TRBV7-9 to TRBJ1-1; D gene unclear. Germline V CDR1 and CDR2: SEHNR, FQNEAQ (reference sequence). The CDR3 extends over 13 amino acids. Trimming stripped 4 bases from V and 0 bases from J, with 6 bases between.

The count of this clonotype is one. The rearrangement links TRBV2 to TRBJ2-1, with TRBD2 matching 9 bases. V lost 10 bases, J lost 6 bases, and 10 bases stayed unmatched. This CDR3 contains 14 residues. Germline V gene lookup returns CDR1 SNHLY and CDR2 FYNNEI. CDR3 sequence (DNA): TGTGCCATCGATCTGGGACTAGCTGGCAATGAGCAGTTCTTC. This sequence encodes CAIDLGLAGNEQFF. The whole variable domain, remainder taken from reference TRBV2 and TRBJ2-1, is EPEVTQTPSHQVTQMGQEVILRCVPISNHLYFYWYRQILGQKVEFLVSFYNNEISEKSEIFDDQFSVERPDGSNFTLKIRSTKLEDSAMYFCAIDLGLAGNEQFFGPGTRLTVL.

This chain uses TRBV10-3 with TRBJ2-7; 13 nucleotides align to TRBD2. The assigned J gene may be wrong: the sequence end matches TRBJ2-1 better. CDR1 is ENHRY and CDR2 is SYGVKD in the germline V gene. The CDR3 is made up of 14 amino acids. The DNA for the CDR3 is TGTGCCACCTGGACTAGCGGGGGCCAAAATGAGCAGTTCTTC. This translates into CATWTSGGQNEQFF.

The chain links TRBV5-1 to TRBJ1-1; 9 bases map to TRBD1. CDR1 and CDR2 from the germline V gene are SGHRS and YFSETQ. This CDR3 spans 14 amino acids. The trim removed 4 bases at V and 5 bases at J, leaving 6 bases unmatched. CDR3 bases: TGCGCCAGCAGCGTGGGGACAGGGTCGACTGAAGCTTTCTTT. This encodes CASSVGTGSTEAFF.

The V and J genes are TRBV10-3 and TRBJ2-5; maybe TRBD2 (8 bases). V lost 6 bases and J 4 bases, leaving 12 bases between the germline ends. The CDR3 extends over 13 amino acids. Germline values: CDR1 ENHRY, CDR2 SYGVKD. CDR3 DNA sequence: TGTGCCATCAGCGGGAGGGACAGAGAGACCCAGTACTTC. Protein product: CAISGRDRETQYF.

The V and J genes are TRBV9 and TRBJ2-1; the match to TRBD2 covers 8 bases. CDR1 is SGDLS, CDR2 YYNGEE, per germline. This CDR3 is 16 amino acids long. With 0 bases clipped from V and 1 base from J, the junction kept 3 bases outside the gene matches. CDR3 nucleotides: TGTGCCAGCAGCGTAGGACTAGCGCATTCCTACAATGAGCAGTTCTTC. This translates into CASSVGLAHSYNEQFF.

The genes are TRBV29-1 and TRBJ1-1; D may be TRBD1 (5 bases). CDR1 and CDR2 (germline): SQVTM, ANQGSEA. The CDR3 is 13 residues long. The CDR3 nucleotides are TGCAGTGTCGTCGTGGGGCGAACAACTGAAGCTTTCTTT. The encoded protein is CSVVVGRTTEAFF. Combining the CDR3 with reference TRBV29-1 and TRBJ1-1 gives the whole variable domain SAVISQKPSRDICQRGTSLTIQCQVDSQVTMMFWYRQQPGQSLTLIATANQGSEATYESGFVIDKFPISRPNLTFSTLTVSNMSPEDSSIYLCSVVVGRTTEAFFGQGTRLTVV.

The chain uses TRBV10-2 and TRBJ1-2; D gene unclear. V dropped 2 bases and J dropped 5 bases, with 18 bases sitting between them. The germline gives CDR1 WSHSY, CDR2 SAAADI. The CDR3 is 16 amino acids. CDR3 nucleotides: TGCGCCAGCAGTGAGCCCGGATCCAATGCGGTATATGGCTACACCTTC. This translates into CASSEPGSNAVYGYTF.